These 23 T cell receptor beta chains were all obtained from the same sample, sequenced in a study of T cells in placental villitis. Regarding the study as a whole: Placentae with villitis of unknown etiology showed clonal expansion, median clonality around 0.055 versus control roughly 0.0055.

Their recognized antigens are unknown. The immunoSEQ assay was v4. Libraries were prepared by immunoSEQ multiplex PCR; TCRdb keeps only in-frame clonotypes and omits some of them. In the table there are under 850 clones, about four fifths of which are singletons. The sequenced sample was placental tissue containing maternal and fetal cells. These receptors were taken from a human patient with villitis of unknown etiology; the placental T cells may come from both mother and fetus.

To note about this clone: This sample also contains other DNA sequences that code for the same CDR3. The chain carries TRBV12-3 or TRBV12-4 and TRBJ1-1; TRBD1 is a possible D gene (5 bases). Trimming removed 2 bases at V and 5 bases at J, with 9 bases between. The CDR3 spans 13 residues. For the CDR3, the DNA is TGTGCCAGCAGTTTATATCGGGGGACTGAAGCTTTCTTT. It codes for CASSLYRGTEAFF.

This clone has a handful of counts. The chain couples TRBV7-3 to TRBJ1-1; tentative D call: TRBD1 (6 bases). The CDR3 is 14 residues long. Germline CDR1 and CDR2: SGHTA and FQGTGA. V shed 2 bases and J shed 3 bases, with 10 bases lying between them. The CDR3 sequence: CASSLRGQDTEAFF. CDR3 DNA sequence: TGTGCCAGCAGCTTACGGGGGCAGGACACTGAAGCTTTCTTT.

The chain carries TRBV28 and TRBJ1-2; D possibly corresponds to TRBD1 (5 bases). Trimming shortened V by 2 bases and J by 8 bases, and 9 bases separated the two germline ends. The CDR3 has 12 residues. Germline CDR1 reads MDHEN; CDR2 reads SYDVKM. The CDR3 nucleotides are TGTGCCAGCAGTTTAGGGGGGAGGGGCTACACCTTC. It encodes CASSLGGRGYTF.

V and J are TRBV27 and TRBJ1-2; tentatively, D is TRBD1 (5 bases). The germline V and J ends were trimmed by 6 bases and 8 bases, with 13 bases remaining between them. CDR1 is MNHEY, CDR2 SMNVEV, per germline (reference sequence). CDR3 length: 12 residues. CDR3 in amino acids: CASSTGGGGYTF. CDR3 DNA: TGTGCCAGCAGCACTGGGGGGGGAGGCTACACCTTC.

This clone occurred once. The V gene is TRBV4-3, the J gene TRBJ1-2; 8 positions match TRBD1. The CDR3 has 14 amino acids. Germline V lookup: CDR1 LGHNA, CDR2 YSLEER. V lost 0 bases to trimming and J lost 5 bases; unmatched junction nucleotides: 2. CDR3 sequence: CASSQDRTGYGYTF. In nucleotides, the CDR3 is TGCGCCAGCAGCCAAGATAGGACAGGGTATGGCTACACCTTC.

This clone has just one count. The chain has TRBV12-3 or TRBV12-4 and TRBJ1-2, with a possible D match to TRBD1 (5 bases). This CDR3 contains 13 residues. Trimming took off 3 bases at V and 6 bases at J, with 11 bases between the two ends. The DNA for the CDR3 is TGTGCCAGCAGTTTGATGGGGCCAGATGGCTACACCTTC. Encoded protein: CASSLMGPDGYTF.

The chain couples TRBV19 to TRBJ1-1; D possibly corresponds to TRBD1 (6 bases). Germline V gene lookup returns CDR1 LNHDA and CDR2 SQIVND (reference sequence). Trimming cost V 1 base and J 3 bases, with 9 bases left between them. The CDR3 is 14 residues long. CDR3 residues: CASSIVPGDTEAFF. The DNA for the CDR3 is TGTGCCAGTAGTATAGTTCCAGGGGACACTGAAGCTTTCTTT.

This clone was seen more than once but under ten times. This sequence joins TRBV3-1 (or the pseudogene TRBV3-2) and TRBJ2-5; a weak D match, TRBD1 (5 bases). Germline CDR1 LGHDT, CDR2 YNNKEL (reference sequence). V was clipped by 0 bases and J by 2 bases, with 16 bases between them. The length of the CDR3 is 17 residues. DNA for the CDR3: TGTGCCAGCAGCCAAGAGGCACCCGACAGCCCGCAAGAGACCCAGTACTTC. Protein: CASSQEAPDSPQETQYF.

CDR3 protein: CASSYSVDRGGTEAFF. As DNA, the CDR3 is TGTGCCAGCAGTTACTCCGTGGACAGGGGAGGGACTGAAGCTTTCTTT. This chain connects TRBV6-5 to TRBJ1-1; 9 bases match TRBD1. Germline V gene data show CDR1 as MNHEY and CDR2 as SVGAGI. CDR3 length: 16 amino acids. V lost 0 bases and J lost 5; bases outside the gene matches: 7.

By share, this clone ranks as large. The CDR3 DNA reads as TGTGCCAGCAGTGACAAGGGACAGGGGAGTGTAGGTGGCTACACCTTC. This gives the protein CASSDKGQGSVGGYTF. The chain links TRBV2 to TRBJ1-2, with 10 positions matching TRBD1. CDR3 length: 16 residues. The V gene end was trimmed by 3 bases and the J gene end by 7 bases; junction bases not matched to a gene: 11. CDR1 is SNHLY, CDR2 FYNNEI, per germline.

The chain carries TRBV3-1 (or the pseudogene TRBV3-2) and TRBJ2-3; D might be TRBD2 (7 bases). The length of the CDR3 is 14 residues. Germline CDR1 is LGHDT and CDR2 is YNNKEL (reference sequence). The ends were cut back, 0 bases at V and 6 bases at J, with 10 bases in the middle. CDR3 coding DNA: TGTGCCAGCAGCCAAGATGGGGGGGCTGATACGCAGTATTTT. Protein sequence: CASSQDGGADTQYF.

V gene TRBV19 combines with J gene TRBJ1-3; no definite D call. From germline, CDR1 is LNHDA and CDR2 SQIVND (reference sequence). This CDR3 region has 17 residues. Trimming left V 3 bases short and J 0 bases short, with 15 bases between. The DNA of the CDR3 is TGTGCCAGTAGTATTGGGCCCTTCGAGCTCTCTGGAAACACCATATATTTT. Residues: CASSIGPFELSGNTIYF.

The rearrangement links TRBV6-4 to TRBJ2-1, with 12 bases matching TRBD2. V gave up 3 bases and J gave up 8 bases; unmatched junction bases: 8. CDR1 and CDR2 (germline): MRHNA, SNTAGT. The CDR3 has 16 residues. The CDR3 loop reads CASSEFPSGGADEQFF. CDR3 nucleotide sequence: TGTGCCAGCAGTGAATTTCCTAGCGGGGGGGCCGATGAGCAGTTCTTC.

This chain uses TRBV15 with TRBJ2-7; TRBD2 might be the D (6 bases). In germline, CDR1 is LNHNV, CDR2 YYDKDF (reference sequence). With 5 bases removed from V and 7 bases from J, the gap between germline ends came to 21 bases. There are 15 residues in the CDR3. The CDR3: CATSGILGGLGEQYF. The CDR3 bases are TGTGCCACCAGCGGGATTTTAGGAGGGCTCGGGGAGCAGTACTTC.

The chain employs TRBV6-1 and TRBJ2-5, with 10 nucleotides matching TRBD2. The junction had 10 bases not matched to a gene; V was cut back by 3 bases and J by 3 bases. The CDR3 is 17 residues long. Germline CDR1 is MNHNS and CDR2 is SASEGT. CDR3 amino acids: CASSDVIRAGGEETQYF. CDR3 DNA: TGTGCCAGCAGTGATGTTATTAGAGCGGGGGGGGAAGAGACCCAGTACTTC.

To note about this clone: One junction end does not reproduce the germline sequence, and a read error may be involved. CDR3 protein: CASSFTANTETFF. The CDR3 DNA sequence: TGTGCCAGCAGTTTCACGGCAAACACTGAAACTTTCTTT. This chain links TRBV6-4 with TRBJ1-1, with D unclear. This CDR3 spans 13 amino acids. Germline V CDR1 and CDR2: MRHNA, SNTAGT.

The chain joins TRBV9 to TRBJ1-2; weak D call: TRBD1 (5 bases). The V gene lost 4 bases and the J gene lost 4 bases, with 17 bases spanning the gap. The germline gives CDR1 SGDLS, CDR2 YYNGEE. This CDR3 spans 15 amino acids. The CDR3 DNA reads TGTGCCAGCAGCTCGGGACTTCCCCTTGTCTATGGCTACACCTTC. Amino acids: CASSSGLPLVYGYTF. The full variable domain, its missing parts supplied by reference TRBV9 and TRBJ1-2, is DSGVTQTPKHLITATGQRVTLRCSPRSGDLSVYWYQQSLDQGLQFLIQYYNGEERAKGNILERFSAQQFPDLHSELNLSSLELGDSALYFCASSSGLPLVYGYTFGSGTRLTVV.

The J gene is TRBJ1-5, the V gene TRBV19; 10 bases line up with TRBD1. Germline-derived CDR1 and CDR2 are LNHDA and SQIVND (reference sequence). The junction had 9 bases not matched to a gene; V was cut back by 4 bases and J by 6 bases. The CDR3 is made up of 16 amino acids. Written as DNA, the CDR3 is TGTGCCAGTAGTAACTCGGGACAGGGGTTGGGTCAGCCCCAGCATTTT. This gives the protein CASSNSGQGLGQPQHF. The full variable domain, its missing parts supplied by reference TRBV19 and TRBJ1-5, is DGGITQSPKYLFRKEGQNVTLSCEQNLNHDAMYWYRQDPGQGLRLIYYSQIVNDFQKGDIAEGYSVSREKKESFPLTVTSAQKNPTAFYLCASSNSGQGLGQPQHFGDGTRLSIL.

This clone was detected a few times. Other DNA variants within this sample encode the same CDR3. This sequence joins TRBV6-4 and TRBJ1-1; D call uncertain. The CDR3 has 13 amino acids. Germline CDR1 MRHNA, CDR2 SNTAGT. Trimming took off 5 bases at V and 2 bases at J, with 9 bases between the two ends. CDR3 sequence: CASSFTANTEAFF. DNA of the CDR3: TGTGCCAGCAGTTTCACGGCAAACACTGAAGCTTTCTTT.

J is TRBJ1-2 and V is TRBV12-3 or TRBV12-4; D ambiguous. This CDR3 is built from 13 residues. V was clipped by 3 bases and J by 8 bases, with 13 bases between them. The CDR3 loop is CASSLGGSEGYTF. DNA for the CDR3: TGTGCCAGCAGTTTGGGAGGTTCTGAGGGCTACACCTTC.

The CDR3 DNA sequence: TGTGCCAGCTCCACCGGTCTAGCGGGGAACACAGATACGCAGTATTTT. Amino acid sequence: CASSTGLAGNTDTQYF. V is TRBV18 and J is TRBJ2-3; 9 bases fit TRBD2. The CDR3 extends over 16 amino acids. CDR1 KGHSH and CDR2 LQKENI come from the germline V gene. Losses at the gene ends were 6 bases for V and 2 bases for J; bases not matched to a gene: 9.

The V call is TRBV10-1, the J call TRBJ1-5; 8 nucleotides align to TRBD1. CDR3 length: 12 residues. After removal of 7 bases from V and 6 bases from J, the junction contained 2 bases not matched to a gene. Germline V gene sequence: CDR1 WNHNN, CDR2 SYGVQD (reference sequence). CDR3: CASKQGAQPQHF. The CDR3 DNA reads TGCGCCAGCAAGCAGGGGGCTCAGCCCCAGCATTTT.

In this sample, this clone turned up once. The same CDR3 can be traced to other DNA sequences in this sample. This chain connects TRBV29-1 to TRBJ2-7; D is uncertain. Germline CDR1 and CDR2: SQVTM and ANQGSEA. V was clipped by 0 bases and J by 4 bases, with 13 bases between them. The CDR3 is 14 amino acids. Here the CDR3 DNA reads TGCAGCGTTGAAGATCGCGACACCTCTTACGAGCAGTACTTC. As protein: CSVEDRDTSYEQYF.